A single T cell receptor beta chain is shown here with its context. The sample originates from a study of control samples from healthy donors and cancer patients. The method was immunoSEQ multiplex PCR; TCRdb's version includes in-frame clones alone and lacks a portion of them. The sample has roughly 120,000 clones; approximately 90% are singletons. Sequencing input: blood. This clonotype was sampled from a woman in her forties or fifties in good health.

The CDR3 reads CASSEVRLTSTDTQYF. The CDR3 DNA sequence: TGTGCCAGCAGTGAGGTGCGGTTGACTAGCACAGATACGCAGTATTTT. The chain couples TRBV6-1 to TRBJ2-3; D unclear. The CDR3 extends over 16 amino acids. V shed 3 bases and J shed 0 bases, with 13 bases lying between them. Germline loops: CDR1 MNHNS, CDR2 SASEGT.